This is a list of T cell receptor beta chains from one sample in a study of CD8 T cells in ankylosing spondylitis. One entry per CDR3 protein, called by TCRdb with MiXCR from the 5' RACE reads. This repertoire shows about 360,000 distinct CDR3 sequences, around 15% found once; its top ten account for around 1%. The sample consisted of blood, either unsorted or a sorted T cell fraction (not recorded which). The receptor source for this set is a male donor with ankylosing spondylitis or in good health (not recorded which). CDR3s include the opening cysteine and the closing phenylalanine or tryptophan. Fields, in order: J gene, clone size, V gene, D gene, CDR3 protein, CDR3 DNA. The D gene is left open where the match is weak. Only some rows state a clone size, as once, few, many or a class for expanded clones.

>TRBJ2-5|.|TRBV14|.
CASSQSIRTVALQETQYF
TGTGCCAGCAGCCAATCTATCCGGACGGTGGCTTTGCAAGAGACCCAGTACTTC
>TRBJ1-2|.|TRBV7-9|.
CASSHLLAGDGYTF
TGTGCCAGCAGTCATCTTTTGGCGGGGGATGGCTACACCTTC
>TRBJ2-1|.|TRBV12-3/TRBV12-4|TRBD2
CASSFSGRVYEQFF
TGTGCCAGCAGTTTTAGCGGGAGGGTCTATGAGCAGTTCTTC
>TRBJ2-7|few|TRBV5-1|.
CASSLGATTYEQYF
TGCGCCAGCAGCTTGGGAGCGACTACCTACGAGCAGTACTTC
>TRBJ2-7|.|TRBV29-1|TRBD1
CSVFKGQGVIEQYF
TGCAGCGTTTTCAAGGGACAGGGGGTAATCGAGCAGTACTTC
>TRBJ2-5|.|TRBV11-3|.
CASSLGLDYEKETQYF
TGTGCCAGCAGCTTAGGGTTGGACTACGAAAAAGAGACCCAGTACTTC
>TRBJ1-2|.|TRBV28|.
CASSRFGVGGYGYTF
TGTGCCAGCAGTCGTTTTGGGGTTGGTGGCTATGGCTACACCTTC
>TRBJ2-1|.|TRBV12-3/TRBV12-4|.
CASSFAQGRNEQFF
TGTGCCAGCAGTTTCGCCCAGGGGCGCAATGAGCAGTTCTTC
>TRBJ2-2|once|TRBV6-1|TRBD2
CASSGPTSGRARELFF
TGTGCCAGCAGTGGTCCGACTAGCGGGAGGGCCCGGGAGCTGTTTTTT
>TRBJ2-2|few|TRBV12-3/TRBV12-4|.
CASSLNGRSTGELFF
TGTGCCAGCAGTTTAAACGGAAGAAGTACCGGGGAGCTGTTTTTT